This TCR beta chain was sequenced for a study of monozygotic twins with inflammatory bowel disease. This CDR3 spans 16 amino acids. Making each TCR library took approximately 3,700 ng of total RNA. The team made cDNA by running eight separate reactions for each sample. Added by template switching were UMIs that each held a 6-nucleotide sample barcode. From the 5' RACE reads, TCRdb lists one entry per CDR3 protein and no DNA. The sample data list some 450,000 distinct CDR3 sequences. Whole blood without T cell sorting served as the source of isolated total RNA. The chain recombines TRBV23-1 with TRBJ2-7; TCRdb's D call of TRBD1 is untestable without DNA. TRBV23-1 is treated as an ORF (open reading frame) with a function not yet certain. This TCR came from a human donor with ulcerative colitis or Crohn's disease, or a healthy co-twin of an affected twin (not recorded which). Sequenced: blood. The CDR3 sequence is CASSQAPGHDSYEQYF.